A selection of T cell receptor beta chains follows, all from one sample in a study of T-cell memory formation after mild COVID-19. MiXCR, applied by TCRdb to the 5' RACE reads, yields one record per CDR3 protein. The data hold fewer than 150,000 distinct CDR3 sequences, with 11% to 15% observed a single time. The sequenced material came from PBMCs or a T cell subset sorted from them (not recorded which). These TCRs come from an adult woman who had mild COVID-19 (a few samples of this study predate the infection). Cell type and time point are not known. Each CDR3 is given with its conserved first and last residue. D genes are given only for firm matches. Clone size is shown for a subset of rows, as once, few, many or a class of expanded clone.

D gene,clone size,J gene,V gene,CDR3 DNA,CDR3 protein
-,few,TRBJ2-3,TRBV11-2,TGTGCCAGCAGCTTAGATGTTTGGGGGGGCGGAAGAGATACGCAGTATTTT,CASSLDVWGGGRDTQYF
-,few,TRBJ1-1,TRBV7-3,TGTGCCAGCAGCCCCAGCCCTCGAACTGAAGCTTTCTTT,CASSPSPRTEAFF
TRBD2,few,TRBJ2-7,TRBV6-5,TGTGCCAGCAGTTACACTAGCGGGGACTCCTACGAGCAGTACTTC,CASSYTSGDSYEQYF
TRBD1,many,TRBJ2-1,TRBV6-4,TGTGCCAGCAGTGACTGGGGACAGGGGTCAGGATTTTCCTACAATGAGCAGTTCTTC,CASSDWGQGSGFSYNEQFF
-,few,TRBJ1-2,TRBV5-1,TGCGCCAGCAGCTTGGTCGGACGGGACTATGGCTACACCTTC,CASSLVGRDYGYTF
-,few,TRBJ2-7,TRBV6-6,TGTGCCAGCAGTGGGGCCCAGGACAGAGAGTTGTACGAGCAGTACTTC,CASSGAQDRELYEQYF
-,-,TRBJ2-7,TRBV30,TGTGCCTGGAGTGTCTCCCCCCCGAGTGCGAGCGTCTCCTACGAGCAGTACTTC,CAWSVSPPSASVSYEQYF
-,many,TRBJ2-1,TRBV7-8,TGTGCCAGCAGCCGTCGACGGGACGACAATGAGCAGTTCTTC,CASSRRRDDNEQFF
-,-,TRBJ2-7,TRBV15,TGTGCCACCAGCAGAGATGGGGAGGACTACGAGCAGTACTTC,CATSRDGEDYEQYF
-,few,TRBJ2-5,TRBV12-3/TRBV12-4,TGTGCCGGATCAAAGGAAGCGGAAGAGACCCAGTACTTC,CAGSKEAEETQYF
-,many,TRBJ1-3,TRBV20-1,TGCAGTGCTAGTGGCGACACTGGAAACACCATATATTTT,CSASGDTGNTIYF
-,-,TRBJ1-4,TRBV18,TGTGCCAGCTCACCACCGAGGGAAGGGGTTGGGGAAAAACTGTTTTTT,CASSPPREGVGEKLFF
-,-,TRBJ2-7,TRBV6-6,TGTGCCAGCAGTTCTGACAAGGCTACCTACGAGCAGTACTTC,CASSSDKATYEQYF
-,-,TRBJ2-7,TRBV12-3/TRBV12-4,TGTGCCAGCAGTTTAGGGACTCACCCCTACGAGCAGTACTTC,CASSLGTHPYEQYF
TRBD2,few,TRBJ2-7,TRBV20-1,TGCAGTGCGACCCATAGCGGGGTTCCCTACGAGCAGTACTTC,CSATHSGVPYEQYF
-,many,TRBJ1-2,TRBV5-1,TGCGCCAGCAGCTTCGGGGGCCCTAACTATGGCTACACCTTC,CASSFGGPNYGYTF
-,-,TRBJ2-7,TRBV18,TGTGCCAGCTCACTCGACCGGGACACAGTCTACGAGCAGTACTTC,CASSLDRDTVYEQYF
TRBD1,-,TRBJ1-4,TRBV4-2,TGTGCCAGCAGCCAAGAGACGGGACAGCCAACTAATGAAAAACTGTTTTTT,CASSQETGQPTNEKLFF
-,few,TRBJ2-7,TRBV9,TGTGCCAGCAGCCCCGGGACCGCACCCTACGAGCAGTACTTC,CASSPGTAPYEQYF
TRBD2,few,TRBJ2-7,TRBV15,TGTGCCACCATGACCGGGACTAGCGGGAGGTTTTCCTACGAGCAGTACTTC,CATMTGTSGRFSYEQYF
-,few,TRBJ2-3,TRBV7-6,TGTGCCAGCAGCTTGACGGCGGCACCTAGCACAGATACGCAGTATTTT,CASSLTAAPSTDTQYF
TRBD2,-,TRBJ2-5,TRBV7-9,TGTGCCGTCCCTCCTCCTGGGGGGGTGGAAGAGACCCAGTACTTC,CAVPPPGGVEETQYF
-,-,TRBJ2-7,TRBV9,TGTGCCAGCAGCGTAGGAGGGAGCCCCTACGAGCAGTACTTC,CASSVGGSPYEQYF
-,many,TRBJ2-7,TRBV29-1,TGCAGCGCTACCGGGACGGGTTCCTACGAGCAGTACTTC,CSATGTGSYEQYF
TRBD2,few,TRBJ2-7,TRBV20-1,TGCAGTGCTAGAGAGGGGCGGGAGCCCTACGAGCAGTACTTC,CSAREGREPYEQYF
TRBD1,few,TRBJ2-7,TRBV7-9,TGTGCCAGCAGCTATTCCGGGACAGGAGACTACGAGCAGTACTTC,CASSYSGTGDYEQYF
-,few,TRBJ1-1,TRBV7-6,TGTGCCAGCAGCTTATACGTGCTCGGACAGAACACTGAAGCTTTCTTT,CASSLYVLGQNTEAFF
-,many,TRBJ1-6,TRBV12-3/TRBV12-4,TGTGCCAGCAGCCCACAGGGTTGGAATTCACCCCTCCACTTT,CASSPQGWNSPLHF
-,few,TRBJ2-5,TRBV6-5,TGTGCCAGCAGTTACTTAGTGACACAAGAGACCCAGTACTTC,CASSYLVTQETQYF
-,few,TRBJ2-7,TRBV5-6,TGTGCCAGCAGCTTGGTTTCCTCCTCCTACGAGCAGTACTTC,CASSLVSSSYEQYF
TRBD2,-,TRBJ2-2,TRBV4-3,TGCGCCAGCAGCCAAGCGGGTCTCACGGGGAGGGGCACCGGGGAGCTGTTTTTT,CASSQAGLTGRGTGELFF
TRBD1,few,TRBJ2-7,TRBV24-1,TGTGCCACCAGTGAGTCGACAGGGGCCAACGAGCAGTACTTC,CATSESTGANEQYF
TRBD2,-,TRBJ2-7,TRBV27,TGTGCCAGCAGTCTACTAGCGGGGCCGGCCTACGAGCAGTACTTC,CASSLLAGPAYEQYF
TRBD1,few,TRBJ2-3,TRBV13,TGTGCCAGCAGCTTCTATCAGGGGGGACAGGGTTCAGATACGCAGTATTTT,CASSFYQGGQGSDTQYF
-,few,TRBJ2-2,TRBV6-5,TGTGCCAGCAGACCTGGGTTTTATGCCGGGGAGCTGTTTTTT,CASRPGFYAGELFF
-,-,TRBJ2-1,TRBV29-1,TGCAGCGTTGAAGGTTACAGCTCCTACAATGAGCAGTTCTTC,CSVEGYSSYNEQFF
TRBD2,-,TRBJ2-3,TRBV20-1,TGCAGTGCTAGAGGTTCCCCTCGGGCCAGCGGGACCGGGCTCGCAGATACGCAGTATTTT,CSARGSPRASGTGLADTQYF
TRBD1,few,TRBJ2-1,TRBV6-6,TGTGCCAGCGAGACAGGGACCAATGAGCAGTTCTTC,CASETGTNEQFF
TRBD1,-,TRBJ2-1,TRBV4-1,TGCGCCAGCAGCCAAGGTCGGGGACAGGGGTACAATGAGCAGTTCTTC,CASSQGRGQGYNEQFF
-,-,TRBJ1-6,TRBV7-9,TGTGCCAGCAGCTTATTTCTGGGCTCCTATAATTCACCCCTCCACTTT,CASSLFLGSYNSPLHF
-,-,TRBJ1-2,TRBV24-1,TGTGCCACCAGTGAAGAGAACTATGGCTACACCTTC,CATSEENYGYTF
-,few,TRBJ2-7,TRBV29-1,TGCAGCGTTGAAGACGGGAAGGGAGGCTACGAGCAGTACTTC,CSVEDGKGGYEQYF
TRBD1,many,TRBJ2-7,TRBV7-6,TGTGCCAGCAGCCCCGAGCAGACAGGGGGCTCCTACGAGCAGTACTTC,CASSPEQTGGSYEQYF
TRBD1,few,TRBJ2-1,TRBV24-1,TGTGCCACCAGTGATCGATCGATGGGACAGAACAATGAGCAGTTCTTC,CATSDRSMGQNNEQFF